The entry below gives a single T cell receptor (beta chain) sequence along with its context. These data originate in a study of T cell changes during pregnancy in multiple sclerosis. The protocol was immunoSEQ multiplex PCR, while the TCRdb copy is restricted to in-frame clones and leaves out a portion. Here the sample spans 60,000 to 70,000 clones, about 90% being singletons. The CDR3 is 16 residues long. Losses at the gene ends were 3 bases for V and 6 bases for J; bases not matched to a gene: 10. In germline, CDR1 is SGHNT, CDR2 YENEEA. The V and J genes are TRBV11-3 and TRBJ2-3; 9 bases map to TRBD2. The TCR was taken from a female donor in good health, enrolled as a control in a pregnancy study. The sample here was peripheral blood, taken in the second trimester of pregnancy. DNA of the CDR3: TGTGCCAGCAGCTTCGATGGTGCGGGGGGGCTGGATACGCAGTATTTT. This codes for CASSFDGAGGLDTQYF.